Many counts were recorded for the clone carrying this T cell receptor (beta chain). Antigen specificity is unknown. Unique molecular identifiers featured in how the TCRbeta library was prepared. TCRdb analysed the PCR reads with MiXCR anew, one entry per CDR3 protein. The repertoire holds hundreds of thousands of distinct CDR3 sequences, 13% seen once, with roughly 0.84% in the top ten. This entry belongs to a study of T-cell reconstitution after alpha-beta-depleted transplantation in children. Overall study results and limits: The high TCRbeta diversity at day 60 in some patients came from surviving recipient T cells and thymic progenitors. A year had passed since transplant, and T-cell counts and diversity by then came mostly from newly produced T cells. The origin of alpha-beta T cells about two months after transplant was reportedly several hundred expanded graft clones.

This specimen consisted of PBMCs, obtained before TCRalphabeta/CD19-depleted stem cell transplant. The clonotype was recovered from a girl aged 2 to 10 with congenital amegakaryocytic thrombocytopenia, due to receive a stem cell transplant.

The CDR3 region has the DNA TGTGCCAGCAGTTTAGGCAGCCCTAAGCAGAACACTGAAGCTTTCTTT. Translation gives CASSLGSPKQNTEAFF. This chain links TRBV28 with TRBJ1-1; D is ambiguous. From germline, CDR1 is MDHEN and CDR2 SYDVKM. This CDR3 has 16 residues. V was shortened by 2 bases and J by 1 base, with 14 bases between the two germline ends.